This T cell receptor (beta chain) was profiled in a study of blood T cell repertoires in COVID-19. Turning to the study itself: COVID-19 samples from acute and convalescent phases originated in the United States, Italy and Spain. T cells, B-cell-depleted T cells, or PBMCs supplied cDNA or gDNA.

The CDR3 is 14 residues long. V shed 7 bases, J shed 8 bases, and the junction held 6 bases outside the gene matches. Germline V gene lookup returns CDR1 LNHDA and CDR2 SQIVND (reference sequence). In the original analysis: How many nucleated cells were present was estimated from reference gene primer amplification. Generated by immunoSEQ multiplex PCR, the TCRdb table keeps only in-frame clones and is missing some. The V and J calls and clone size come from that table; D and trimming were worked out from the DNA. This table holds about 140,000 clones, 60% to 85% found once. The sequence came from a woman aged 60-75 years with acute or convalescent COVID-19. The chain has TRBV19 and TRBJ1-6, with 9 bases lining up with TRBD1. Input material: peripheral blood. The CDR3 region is CASNPTGGDSPLHF. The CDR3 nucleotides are TGTGCCAGTAACCCGACAGGGGGAGATTCACCCCTCCACTTT.